What follows is one T cell receptor (beta chain) and its context. Antigen specificity is unknown. The entry originates in a study of shared clonotypes between healthy human individuals. On the study more broadly: Ranging from 18 to 49 in age, donors were two women and three men.

The trim removed 2 bases at V and 4 bases at J, leaving 6 bases unmatched. Germline CDR1 is KGHSH and CDR2 is LQKENI. This CDR3 region has 15 residues. Study-wide results and limits: The study found about 4.6% of naive CD4 clonotypes shared across several donors. With few donors, the genetic and exposure-history diversity represented was limited.

The method was immunoSEQ multiplex PCR; TCRdb's version includes in-frame clones alone and lacks a portion of them. The sample has about 2,500,000 clones, roughly nine tenths seen once. In the CD4+ fraction, cells were divided into CD45RA+ naive and CD45RA-negative memory subsets. Material for sequencing was naive CD4+ T cells sorted from blood. Subset indicated: CD45RA+ positively selected. V and J are TRBV18 and TRBJ1-1, with 8 bases matching TRBD1. The TCR comes from a man in his late teens or twenties in good health. DNA for the CDR3: TGTGCCAGCTCACCAAAGACAGGGGCTCTCACTGAAGCTTTCTTT. Its protein is CASSPKTGALTEAFF.